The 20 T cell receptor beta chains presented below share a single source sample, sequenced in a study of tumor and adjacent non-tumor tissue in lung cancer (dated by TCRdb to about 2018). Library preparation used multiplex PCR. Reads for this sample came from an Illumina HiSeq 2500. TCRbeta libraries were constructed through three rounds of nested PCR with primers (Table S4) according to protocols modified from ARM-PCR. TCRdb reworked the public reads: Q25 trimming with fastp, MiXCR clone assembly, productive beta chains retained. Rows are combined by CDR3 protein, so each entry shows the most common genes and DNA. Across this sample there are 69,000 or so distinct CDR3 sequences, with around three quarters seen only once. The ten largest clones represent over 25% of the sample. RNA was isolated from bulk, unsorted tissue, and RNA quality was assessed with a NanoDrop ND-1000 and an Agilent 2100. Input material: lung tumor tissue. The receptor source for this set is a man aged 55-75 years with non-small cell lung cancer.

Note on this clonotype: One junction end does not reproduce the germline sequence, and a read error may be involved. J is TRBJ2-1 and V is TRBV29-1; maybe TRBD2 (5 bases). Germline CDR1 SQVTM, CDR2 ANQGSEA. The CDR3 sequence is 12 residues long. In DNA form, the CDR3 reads TGCAGCGGGGGATGGACTCACAATGAACAGTTCTTC. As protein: CSGGWTHNEQFF.

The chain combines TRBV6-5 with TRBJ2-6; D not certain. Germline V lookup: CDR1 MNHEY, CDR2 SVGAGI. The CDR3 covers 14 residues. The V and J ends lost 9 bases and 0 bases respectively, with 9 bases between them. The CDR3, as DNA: TGTGCCAGGATGCGCCTCTCTGGGGCCAACGTCCTGACTTTC. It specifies CARMRLSGANVLTF.

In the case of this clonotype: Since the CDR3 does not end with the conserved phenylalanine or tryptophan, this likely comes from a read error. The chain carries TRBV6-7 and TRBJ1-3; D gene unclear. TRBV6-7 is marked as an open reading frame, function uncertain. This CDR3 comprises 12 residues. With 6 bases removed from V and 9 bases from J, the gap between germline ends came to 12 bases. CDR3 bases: TGTGCCAGCAGACTGAGCCGGAGCACCATATATCTT. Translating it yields CASRLSRSTIYL.

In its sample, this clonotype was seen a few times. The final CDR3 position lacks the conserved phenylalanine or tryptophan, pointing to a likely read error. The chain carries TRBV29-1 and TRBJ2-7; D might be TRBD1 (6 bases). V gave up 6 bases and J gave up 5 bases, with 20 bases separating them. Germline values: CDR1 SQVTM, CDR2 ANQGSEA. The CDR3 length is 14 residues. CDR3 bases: TGCAGCGTCAGAGCCGGCACAGGGCGCAACGAGCAGTACATC. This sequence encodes CSVRAGTGRNEQYI.

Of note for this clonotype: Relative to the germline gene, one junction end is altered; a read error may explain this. The DNA of the CDR3 is TGCAGTGCTAGTGTCTCAGGAGACCATCAGCCCCAGAATTTT. The encoded protein is CSASVSGDHQPQNF. The V and J genes are TRBV20-1 and TRBJ1-5; D not resolved. The CDR3 contains 14 residues. Germline CDR1 is DFQATT and CDR2 is SNEGSKA (reference sequence).

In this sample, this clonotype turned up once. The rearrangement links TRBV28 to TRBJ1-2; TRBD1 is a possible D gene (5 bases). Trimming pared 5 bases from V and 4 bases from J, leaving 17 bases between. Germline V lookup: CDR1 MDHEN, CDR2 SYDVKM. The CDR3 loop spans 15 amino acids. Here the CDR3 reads CASSPTRAYTYGYTF. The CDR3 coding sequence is TGTGCCAGCAGTCCGACCAGGGCATATACCTATGGCTACACCTTC.

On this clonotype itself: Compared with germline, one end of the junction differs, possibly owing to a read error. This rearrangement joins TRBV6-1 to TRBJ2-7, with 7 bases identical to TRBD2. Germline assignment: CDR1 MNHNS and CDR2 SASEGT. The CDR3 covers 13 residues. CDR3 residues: CANSGTNVNEQYF. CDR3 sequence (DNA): TGTGCCAACAGTGGGACTAACGTTAACGAGCAGTACTTC.

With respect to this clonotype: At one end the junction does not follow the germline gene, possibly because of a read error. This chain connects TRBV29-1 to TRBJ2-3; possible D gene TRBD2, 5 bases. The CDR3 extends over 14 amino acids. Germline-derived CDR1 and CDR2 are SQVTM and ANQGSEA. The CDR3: CGVFMPSRSDTQYF. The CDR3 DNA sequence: TGCGGCGTTTTTATGCCTAGCCGCTCAGATACACAGTATTTT.

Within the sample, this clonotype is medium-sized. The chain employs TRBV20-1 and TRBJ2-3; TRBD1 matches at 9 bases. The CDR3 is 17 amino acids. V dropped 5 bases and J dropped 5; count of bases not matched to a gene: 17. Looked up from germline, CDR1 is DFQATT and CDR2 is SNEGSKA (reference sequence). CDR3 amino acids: CSAPQTDRGIWGDTQYF. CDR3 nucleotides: TGCAGTGCTCCCCAAACGGACAGGGGAATCTGGGGAGATACGCAGTATTTT.

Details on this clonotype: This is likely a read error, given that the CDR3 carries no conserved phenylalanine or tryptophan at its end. The CDR3 coding sequence is TGCTGTGCCCCGGGACGAGCGCAGGAGCCCCTCCACTAT. Translated, it gives CCAPGRAQEPLHY. The V call is TRBV20-1, the J call TRBJ1-6, with D perhaps TRBD1 (5 bases). CDR1 is DFQATT, CDR2 SNEGSKA, per germline (reference sequence). CDR3 length: 13 residues.

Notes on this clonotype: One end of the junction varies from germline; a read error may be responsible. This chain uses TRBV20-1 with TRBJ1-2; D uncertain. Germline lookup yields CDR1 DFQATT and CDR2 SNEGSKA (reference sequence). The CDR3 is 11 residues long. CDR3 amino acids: CSTETNYGYTF. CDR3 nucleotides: TGCAGTACTGAGACTAACTATGGATACACCTTC.

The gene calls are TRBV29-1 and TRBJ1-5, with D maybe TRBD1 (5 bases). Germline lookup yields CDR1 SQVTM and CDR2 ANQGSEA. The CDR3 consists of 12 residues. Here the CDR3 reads CTVGAEYQPQHF. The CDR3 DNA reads TGCACAGTTGGGGCAGAGTATCAGCCCCAGCATTTT.

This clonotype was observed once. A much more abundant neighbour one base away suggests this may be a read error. CDR3 sequence: CASGEGNIEAFF. The CDR3 DNA reads as TGTGCCAGTGGGGAGGGAAACATTGAAGCTTTCTTT. The genes are TRBV9 and TRBJ1-1; D call uncertain. This CDR3 spans 12 amino acids. The germline gives CDR1 SGDLS, CDR2 YYNGEE.

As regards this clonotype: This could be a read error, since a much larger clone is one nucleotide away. The CDR3 region is CANRARDSQETQYF. CDR3 DNA sequence: TGTGCCAACAGGGCTCGGGACAGTCAAGAGACCCAGTACTTC. The rearrangement joins TRBV7-9 to TRBJ2-5; 7 bases are a match to TRBD1. Germline CDR1 SEHNR, CDR2 FQNEAQ (reference sequence). The CDR3 is made up of 14 amino acids. V lost 10 bases, J lost 2 bases, and 10 bases stayed unmatched. The whole variable domain, filled in from reference TRBV7-9 and TRBJ2-5, reads DTGVSQNPRHKITKRGQNVTFRCDPISEHNRLYWYRQTLGQGPEFLTYFQNEAQLEKSRLLSDRFSAERPKGSFSTLEIQRTEQGDSAMYLCANRARDSQETQYFGPGTRLLVL.

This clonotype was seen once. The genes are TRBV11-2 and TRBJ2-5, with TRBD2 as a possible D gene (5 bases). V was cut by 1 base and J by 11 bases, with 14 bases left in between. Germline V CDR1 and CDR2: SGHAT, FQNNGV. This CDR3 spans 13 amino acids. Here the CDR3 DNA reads TGTGCCAGCAGCTTAGGACTACAAGTGACACAGTACTTC. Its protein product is CASSLGLQVTQYF.

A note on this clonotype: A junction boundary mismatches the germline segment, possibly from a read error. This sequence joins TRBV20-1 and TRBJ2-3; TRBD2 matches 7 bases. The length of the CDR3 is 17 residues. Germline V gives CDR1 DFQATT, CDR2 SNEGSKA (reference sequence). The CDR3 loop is CSARDCVGGSATYTQYF. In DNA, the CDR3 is TGCAGTGCTAGAGATTGTGTCGGCGGGAGCGCGACATATACACAGTATTTT.

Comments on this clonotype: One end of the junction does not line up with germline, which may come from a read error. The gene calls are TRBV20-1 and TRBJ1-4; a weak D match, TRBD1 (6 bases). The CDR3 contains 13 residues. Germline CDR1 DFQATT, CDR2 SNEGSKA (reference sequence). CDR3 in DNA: TGCAGTGTTAGAGTCAGGGGAGGTGAAAAAGTGCTTTTT. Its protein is CSVRVRGGEKVLF.

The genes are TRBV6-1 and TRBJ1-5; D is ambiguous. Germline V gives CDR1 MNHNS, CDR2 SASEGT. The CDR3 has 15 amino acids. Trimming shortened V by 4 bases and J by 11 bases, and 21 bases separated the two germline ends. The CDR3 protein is CASSVGLAGEQSQHF. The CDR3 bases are TGTGCCAGCAGTGTAGGGCTGGCAGGCGAGCAGTCCCAGCATTTT.

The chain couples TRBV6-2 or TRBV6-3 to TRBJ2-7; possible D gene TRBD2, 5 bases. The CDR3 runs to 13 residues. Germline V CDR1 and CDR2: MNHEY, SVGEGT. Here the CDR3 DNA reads TGTATCAGCAGCAAACTAGTCCTTTACGAGCAGTACTTC. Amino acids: CISSKLVLYEQYF.

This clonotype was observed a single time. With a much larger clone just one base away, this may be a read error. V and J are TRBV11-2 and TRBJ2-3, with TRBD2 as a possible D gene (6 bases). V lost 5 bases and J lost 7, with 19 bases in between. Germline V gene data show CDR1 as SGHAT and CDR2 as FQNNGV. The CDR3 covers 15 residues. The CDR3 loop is CASSQATSQTNTQYF. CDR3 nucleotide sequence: TGTGCCAGCAGCCAAGCGACTAGTCAAACAAATACGCAGTATTTT.